The T cell receptor (beta chain) described here comes from a study of shared clonotypes between healthy human individuals (dated by TCRdb to the early 2020s). For the study in its entirety: The cohort comprised a couple of women and a few men aged 18 to 49 years. The study deeply sequenced blood TCR repertoires of five healthy adults to estimate repertoire size and the extent of clonotype sharing between individuals. For each donor, CD4 naive and CD4 memory were each given three plates, CD8 naive was given two plates, and CD8 memory was given one plate. Between about 0.8 and 9 billion PBMCs per donor were obtained by leukapheresis. To increase sequencing depth and limit assay-specific biases, different laboratories used diverse techniques to prepare libraries and sequence TCR repertoires. General conclusions and limits of the study: Sampling was limited to blood, and TCR repertoires in tissue likely differ from TCR repertoires in blood. The small number of donors limited the genetic and exposure-history diversity represented. Pairwise subsampling led to the expectation that sequencing depth would affect the degree of clonotype sharing among donors. Naive subsets generally had larger estimated clonotype richness than memory subsets did. About 5% of naive CD4, around 3.6% of naive CD8, about 2.5% of memory CD4, and about 0.4% of memory CD8 clonotypes were shared across four donors. Rarefaction of sorted-subset datasets indicated incomplete sequencing despite the large sequencing depth. Compared with non-shared clonotypes, clonotypes shared by all four sorted-subset donors had higher generation probabilities.

Trimming takes 4 bases from V and 8 bases from J, and the germline ends sit 11 bases apart. According to the germline V gene, CDR1 reads MGHDK and CDR2 reads SYGVNS. The CDR3 has 12 amino acids, counting the end cysteine and phenylalanine. Just CDR3 DNA is preserved here, 36 bases in frame from base 1. Of note for this clone: What antigen it recognizes has not been identified. The record has no base qualities; no much larger clone is one base away.

The donors were healthy, HIV-negative adults with no recently reported acute infections or vaccinations. Only Caucasian adults living in Nashville, Tennessee, USA were represented among the donors. CD4+ T cells were enriched by magnetic negative selection, after which naive cells were positively selected on CD45RA and the negative fraction was taken as the memory subset. After blood collection by leukapheresis, PBMCs were isolated using Ficoll-Histopaque density gradient centrifugation and then cryopreserved in the vapor phase of liquid nitrogen. Analytical flow cytometry was used to check the purity and quantity of each magnetically sorted T cell population. From each sorted fraction, genomic DNA was isolated and quantified by UV absorbance on a Nanodrop 2000c. Using the deep immunoSEQ assay, TCR CDR3 regions were amplified from genomic DNA by multiplex PCR. Genomic DNA extracted from each cell subset was distributed evenly over all wells of several immunoSEQ 96-well plates, and each plate served as one replicate. Each replicate PCR for sorted subsets received 200 ng genomic DNA, equal to roughly 29,000 T cell genomes. The purified libraries were quantified using a Qubit 3.0 fluorometer, sized with a Bioanalyzer 2100, and then quantified again using the KAPA Library Quantification kit. Every immunoSEQ 96-well plate was sequenced on a separate single-read 150-cycle Illumina NextSeq 550 flow cell. Concerning the study's data processing: The immunoSEQ output contained only junctional sequences without quality scores, so filtering could not match that applied to full-length reads. Sequences were annotated with PyIR, a Python wrapper for IgBLAST v1.9, using IMGT germline references to assign V/J genes and CDR3. Reads with weak V/J assignments (E-value above 1e-6), missing CDR3, stop codons, out-of-frame junctions, or ambiguous translated residues were removed. V3J clonotypes were defined as sequences sharing the same inferred V gene, J gene, and CDR3 amino acid sequence. Percentage overlap between repertoires was computed as shared unique clonotypes divided by the size of the smaller repertoire. RTK rarefaction, the Chao1 estimator, and Recon v2.1 estimates of unobserved clonotypes were used to assess repertoire richness. Generation probabilities were computed with OLGA for all TCRbeta clonotypes obtained by the gDNA method from four donors. Not all clones reach the TCRdb copy of this immuneACCESS table, which keeps in-frame sequences only. Checked studies attribute under half of the gap to unresolved V genes and leave the rest unexplained. That table supplies the V and J calls and clone size; D and trimming were determined from the DNA. This sample gives just over 2,000,000 clones in total; around 95% of them show up just once. Clones ranked in the top ten supply 0.1% to 0.15% of the sample.

This TCR was sampled from a man between 18 and 29 years old in good health. Sequencing was performed on naive CD4+ T cells sorted from blood. The cell subset or site label for this specimen denotes: CD45RA+ positively selected. The chain couples TRBV25-1 to TRBJ1-2; confidence is insufficient to name the D gene. The nucleotide sequence reads as follows: TGTGCCAGCAGTGGCAGAAGTGAGGGCTACACCTTC. It specifies CASSGRSEGYTF.